This T cell receptor (beta chain) was identified during a study of Ad26.COV2.S vaccination and SARS-CoV-2 variants. At the level of the study: Ad26.COV2.S arm of COV1001 included the donor. Findings and limits, study-wide: Non-spike TCR breadth was similar in vaccine and placebo recipients.

Produced via immunoSEQ multiplex PCR; TCRdb's table is partial and in-frame only. The table includes a few hundred thousand clones, about 83% detected once. Comment on this clone: Its antigen is not known.

With V trimmed by 2 bases and J by 7 bases, 16 bases remained unmatched. The CDR3 is made up of 18 amino acids. Germline V CDR1 and CDR2: LNHNV, YYDKDF (reference sequence). Treatment here: about 20 received Ad26.COV2.S at low or high dose, single or two shots; 5 received placebo; per-sample allocation not given. Collection of samples fell on day 63 after the first vaccine or placebo injection. The TCR sequence derives from a person aged 18-65 years who received the Ad26.COV2.S COVID-19 vaccine or a placebo. The sample was peripheral blood, taken in a trial of Ad26.COV2.S vaccine versus placebo. The rearrangement links TRBV15 to TRBJ1-2, with TRBD1 matching over 10 bases. DNA of the CDR3: TGTGCCACCAGCAGAAGCCGCGGGGACAGGGGCGGCTACAGTGGCTACACCTTC. Translated, it gives CATSRSRGDRGGYSGYTF.